Listed here are 32 T cell receptor beta chains from one sample, sequenced in a study of OX40 agonist ivuxolimab in advanced cancers. The repertoire was sequenced with immunoSEQ multiplex PCR; TCRdb's copy has only in-frame clones and lacks some. The repertoire includes 70,000 to 85,000 clones, around nine tenths of them detected once, and roughly 5% sits in the top ten. The sequencing used CD4+ or CD8+ T cells sorted from blood, collected in a trial of the OX40 agonist ivuxolimab. The receptor set was obtained from an adult with an advanced solid tumor such as melanoma, head and neck, liver or kidney cancer.

This clone occurred once. The chain uses TRBV5-1 and TRBJ2-5, with 10 bases lining up with TRBD2. CDR1 SGHRS and CDR2 YFSETQ come from the germline V gene. Trimming cost V 2 bases and J 2 bases; bases outside gene matches: 3. The CDR3 loop spans 15 amino acids. The CDR3 bases are TGCGCCAGCAGCTTTACTAGCGGGGATCAAGAGACCCAGTACTTC. The encoded protein is CASSFTSGDQETQYF. Combining the CDR3 with reference TRBV5-1 and TRBJ2-5 gives the whole variable domain KAGVTQTPRYLIKTRGQQVTLSCSPISGHRSVSWYQQTPGQGLQFLFEYFSETQRNKGNFPGRFSGRQFSNSRSEMNVSTLELGDSALYLCASSFTSGDQETQYFGPGTRLLVL.

This chain uses TRBV11-2 with TRBJ1-1, with 7 bases identical to TRBD1. V shed 3 bases and J 1 base; nucleotides not matched to a gene: 5. CDR1 and CDR2 (germline): SGHAT, FQNNGV. The CDR3 runs to 15 residues. In DNA form, the CDR3 reads TGTGCCAGCAGCTTCACAGGGGCTAGGAACACTGAAGCTTTCTTT. Encoded protein: CASSFTGARNTEAFF.

The V gene is TRBV2, the J gene TRBJ2-2, with D perhaps matching TRBD1 or TRBD2 (5 bases each). The CDR3 consists of 14 residues. The germline V gene encodes CDR1 SNHLY and CDR2 FYNNEI. Trimming removed 7 bases from V and 4 bases from J, with 13 bases in between. CDR3 residues: CASNTGTVTGELFF. In DNA, the CDR3 is TGTGCCAGCAATACCGGGACGGTCACCGGGGAGCTGTTTTTT. The full variable domain, rest sourced from reference TRBV2 and TRBJ2-2, is EPEVTQTPSHQVTQMGQEVILRCVPISNHLYFYWYRQILGQKVEFLVSFYNNEISEKSEIFDDQFSVERPDGSNFTLKIRSTKLEDSAMYFCASNTGTVTGELFFGEGSRLTVL.

The chain uses TRBV25-1 and TRBJ2-7; D perhaps matches TRBD1 (6 bases). V lost 8 bases and J 3 bases, leaving 14 bases between the germline ends. CDR1 is MGHDK and CDR2 is SYGVNS in the germline V gene. The CDR3 length is 13 residues. DNA for the CDR3: TGTGCCAGCCTACAGGGAGCGGACTACGAGCAGTACTTC. Protein: CASLQGADYEQYF.

The chain has TRBV5-1 and TRBJ2-5; D not resolved. V lost 4 bases and J 4 bases, leaving 11 bases between the germline ends. The CDR3 sequence is 13 residues long. Looked up from germline, CDR1 is SGHRS and CDR2 is YFSETQ. As DNA, the CDR3 is TGCGCCAGCAGCCCGGCAGGCGGAGAGACCCAGTACTTC. Encoded protein: CASSPAGGETQYF.

This chain links TRBV7-2 with TRBJ2-1, with 7 bases lining up with TRBD1. V shed 2 bases and J 8 bases; nucleotides not matched to a gene: 6. Germline CDR1 reads SGHTA; CDR2 reads FQGNSA. The CDR3 runs 14 residues. CDR3: CASSLTGAIDEQFF. Written as DNA, the CDR3 is TGTGCCAGCAGCTTAACAGGGGCTATAGATGAGCAGTTCTTC.

The rearrangement uses TRBV15 and TRBJ2-7, with D maybe TRBD1 (6 bases). The V end lost 5 bases, the J end lost 4 bases, and 15 bases lay between the germline ends. The V gene's germline CDR1 is LNHNV and CDR2 YYDKDF (reference sequence). The CDR3 is 14 amino acids. Here the CDR3 reads CATSWPGQAYEQYF. CDR3 DNA: TGTGCCACCAGCTGGCCGGGACAAGCGTACGAGCAGTACTTC.

This sequence joins TRBV11-3 and TRBJ2-7; 9 nucleotides match TRBD2. Per the germline V gene, CDR1 is SGHNT and CDR2 is YENEEA. V trimming: 1 base; J trimming: 4 bases; junction bases outside the gene matches: 5. The CDR3 totals 15 residues. The CDR3 DNA sequence: TGTGCCAGCAGCTTAGGTGGCGGGAGGGGATACGAGCAGTACTTC. This translates into CASSLGGGRGYEQYF.

The sample holds one count of this clone. The genes are TRBV11-1 and TRBJ2-5; 7 bases line up with TRBD1. Looked up from germline, CDR1 is SGHAT and CDR2 is FQDESV (reference sequence). With V trimmed by 5 bases and J by 1 base, 10 bases remained unmatched. This CDR3 contains 16 residues. Here the CDR3 DNA reads TGTGCCAGCAGCCCCACCGGGACAGCAAGCCAAGAGACCCAGTACTTC. Amino acids: CASSPTGTASQETQYF.

This chain connects TRBV6-5 to TRBJ1-3; possible D gene TRBD1, 5 bases. This CDR3 has 14 residues. The ends were cut back, 6 bases at V and 3 bases at J, with 12 bases in the middle. Germline V gene data show CDR1 as MNHEY and CDR2 as SVGAGI. CDR3 coding DNA: TGTGCCAGCAGGCCCGGGACGGGTGGAAACACCATATATTTT. Protein sequence: CASRPGTGGNTIYF.

The rearrangement uses TRBV7-2 and TRBJ1-5; D call uncertain. Trimming stripped 0 bases from V and 10 bases from J, with 16 bases between. The germline V gene encodes CDR1 SGHTA and CDR2 FQGNSA. The length of the CDR3 is 15 residues. The CDR3 loop reads CASSLASGHGDPQHF. CDR3 DNA: TGTGCCAGCAGCTTAGCCTCTGGTCATGGAGATCCCCAGCATTTT.

The chain recombines TRBV19 with TRBJ2-5; a possible D gene is TRBD1 (5 bases). Per the germline V gene, CDR1 is LNHDA and CDR2 is SQIVND (reference sequence). The CDR3 contains 13 residues. V lost 2 bases, J lost 4 bases, and 8 bases lay in between. The chain's CDR3 is CASSIKGPETQYF. CDR3 in DNA: TGTGCCAGTAGTATAAAGGGGCCAGAGACCCAGTACTTC.

The chain links TRBV2 to TRBJ2-3, with TRBD2 matching over 9 bases. CDR1 SNHLY and CDR2 FYNNEI come from the germline V gene. V lost 7 bases and J lost 4; bases outside the gene matches: 6. The CDR3 is 14 amino acids. The CDR3 loop is CASTIAGEADTQYF. CDR3 nucleotide sequence: TGTGCCAGCACCATAGCGGGAGAGGCAGATACGCAGTATTTT. The full variable domain, with the rest looked up from reference TRBV2 and TRBJ2-3, is EPEVTQTPSHQVTQMGQEVILRCVPISNHLYFYWYRQILGQKVEFLVSFYNNEISEKSEIFDDQFSVERPDGSNFTLKIRSTKLEDSAMYFCASTIAGEADTQYFGPGTRLTVL.

The V and J genes are TRBV5-1 and TRBJ2-5, with TRBD1 as a possible D gene (5 bases). The V end lost 2 bases, the J end lost 3 bases, and 8 bases lay between the germline ends. Germline V gene lookup returns CDR1 SGHRS and CDR2 YFSETQ. This CDR3 region has 13 residues. The CDR3, as DNA: TGCGCCAGCAGCTTTGGACACGAAGAGACCCAGTACTTC. It codes for CASSFGHEETQYF. Based on the CDR3 plus reference TRBV5-1 and TRBJ2-5, the full variable domain is KAGVTQTPRYLIKTRGQQVTLSCSPISGHRSVSWYQQTPGQGLQFLFEYFSETQRNKGNFPGRFSGRQFSNSRSEMNVSTLELGDSALYLCASSFGHEETQYFGPGTRLLVL.

The rearrangement links TRBV6-5 to TRBJ2-7; tentative D call: TRBD1 (5 bases). The V end lost 6 bases, the J end lost 7 bases, and 13 bases lay between the germline ends. Germline CDR1 reads MNHEY; CDR2 reads SVGAGI. CDR3 size: 12 residues. The CDR3 DNA reads as TGTGCCAGCAGCAAGGGGCCGACAGAGCAGTACTTC. The encoded protein is CASSKGPTEQYF.

V usage is TRBV2 and J usage is TRBJ2-3, with D maybe TRBD2 (8 bases). Trimming removed 7 bases from V and 3 bases from J, with 20 bases in between. Germline V gives CDR1 SNHLY, CDR2 FYNNEI. There are 16 residues in the CDR3. The CDR3 protein is CASTPGRGRGTDTQYF. For the CDR3, the DNA is TGTGCCAGCACCCCCGGGAGGGGGCGGGGTACAGATACGCAGTATTTT.

This chain links TRBV2 with TRBJ2-5; 12 bases align to TRBD2. CDR1 is SNHLY, CDR2 FYNNEI, per germline. The CDR3 has 17 residues. V was clipped by 10 bases and J by 2 bases; unmatched bases: 14. The CDR3 DNA reads as TGTGCCATCGGAGGGGCTAGCGGGAGGGCCAGGCAAGAGACCCAGTACTTC. As protein: CAIGGASGRARQETQYF.

This chain links TRBV27 with TRBJ2-1, with D perhaps matching TRBD2 (5 bases). Germline-derived CDR1 and CDR2 are MNHEY and SMNVEV (reference sequence). V lost 3 bases and J 10 bases, leaving 7 bases between the germline ends. The CDR3 length is 11 residues. The CDR3 reads CASSLGVEQFF. CDR3 DNA: TGTGCCAGCAGTTTGGGAGTCGAGCAGTTCTTC.

This clone was detected once. Written as DNA, the CDR3 is TGTGCCAGCAGCCGGTCAGGCTCGTTAAACAATGAGCAGTTCTTC. It is translated as CASSRSGSLNNEQFF. V usage is TRBV25-1 and J usage is TRBJ2-1; D remains ambiguous. The CDR3 is 15 amino acids. Between the trimmed V and J ends, which lost 6 bases and 5 bases, there was a span of 17 bases. The germline CDR1 and CDR2 sequences are MGHDK and SYGVNS.

This chain uses TRBV7-9 with TRBJ1-1; TRBD1 matches 7 bases. CDR3 length: 14 residues. Per germline, CDR1 SEHNR and CDR2 FQNEAQ (reference sequence). V shed 6 bases, J shed 0 bases, and the junction held 4 bases outside the gene matches. The CDR3 bases are TGTGCCAGCAGAAAGGGGGCTCTGAACACTGAAGCTTTCTTT. It codes for CASRKGALNTEAFF. Full variable domain (missing parts from reference TRBV7-9 and TRBJ1-1): DTGVSQNPRHKITKRGQNVTFRCDPISEHNRLYWYRQTLGQGPEFLTYFQNEAQLEKSRLLSDRFSAERPKGSFSTLEIQRTEQGDSAMYLCASRKGALNTEAFFGQGTRLTVV.

The V call is TRBV30, the J call TRBJ2-3; 14 nucleotides agree with TRBD2. Germline CDR1 and CDR2: GTSNPN and SVGIG (reference sequence). Trimming removed 3 bases from V and 0 bases from J; junction bases left unmatched: 8. The CDR3 contains 18 residues. The CDR3 DNA reads as TGTGCCTGGAGCGGACTAGCGGGAGGAAGGGGTAGCACAGATACGCAGTATTTT. Translated: CAWSGLAGGRGSTDTQYF.

The chain recombines TRBV29-1 with TRBJ2-5, with D perhaps assigned TRBD1 or TRBD2 (6 bases each). Germline V gene data show CDR1 as SQVTM and CDR2 as ANQGSEA. This CDR3 comprises 11 residues. V was trimmed by 7 bases and J by 9 bases, leaving 15 bases between them. The chain's CDR3 is CSAPGGPAQYF. In nucleotides, the CDR3 is TGCAGCGCTCCCGGGGGCCCGGCCCAGTACTTC.

This chain connects TRBV28 to TRBJ1-5, with 7 bases fitting TRBD1. CDR1 is MDHEN and CDR2 is SYDVKM in the germline V gene. The CDR3 consists of 15 residues. Trimming removed 5 bases from V and 5 bases from J; junction bases left unmatched: 9. CDR3 DNA: TGTGCCAGCAGTCAACCTCGACAGGGCGATCAGCCCCAGCATTTT. Amino acids: CASSQPRQGDQPQHF. Looking up the rest from reference TRBV28 and TRBJ1-5 gives the full variable domain: DVKVTQSSRYLVKRTGEKVFLECVQDMDHENMFWYRQDPGLGLRLIYFSYDVKMKEKGDIPEGYSVSREKKERFSLILESASTNQTSMYLCASSQPRQGDQPQHFGDGTRLSIL.

This chain uses TRBV6-6 with TRBJ1-5, with D hard to call. V was trimmed by 8 bases and J by 0 bases, leaving 5 bases between them. In germline, CDR1 is MNHNY, CDR2 SVGAGI (reference sequence). The CDR3 length is 12 residues. Here the CDR3 reads CASGSSNQPQHF. In DNA form, the CDR3 reads TGTGCCAGCGGAAGTAGCAATCAGCCCCAGCATTTT.

The V gene is TRBV19, the J gene TRBJ1-4, with 10 bases identical to TRBD1. V shed 1 base, J shed 8 bases, and the junction held 7 bases outside the gene matches. Germline values: CDR1 LNHDA, CDR2 SQIVND (reference sequence). This CDR3 contains 16 residues. The chain's CDR3 is CASSIGQGASREKLFF. DNA of the CDR3: TGTGCCAGTAGTATAGGACAGGGGGCTTCCCGCGAAAAACTGTTTTTT.

The rearrangement links TRBV30 to TRBJ2-5, with D perhaps TRBD1 (6 bases). V gave up 5 bases and J gave up 5 bases, with 18 bases separating them. Per the germline V gene, CDR1 is GTSNPN and CDR2 is SVGIG (reference sequence). This CDR3 spans 14 amino acids. The CDR3 bases are TGTGCCTGGGCCGGGACACCGAGGAGTGAGACCCAGTACTTC. Translation gives CAWAGTPRSETQYF.

The gene calls are TRBV18 and TRBJ2-3; D ambiguous. V lost 0 bases and J lost 9, with 13 bases in between. Germline V gene lookup returns CDR1 KGHSH and CDR2 LQKENI. This CDR3 spans 14 amino acids. The CDR3, as DNA: TGTGCCAGCTCACCACCTACGGAACTGGCGACGCAGTATTTT. It yields the protein CASSPPTELATQYF.

As DNA, the CDR3 is TGTGCCAGCAGCCGTACGAACACCGGGGAGCTGTTTTTT. Translation: CASSRTNTGELFF. The V call is TRBV11-1, the J call TRBJ2-2; no clear D. V lost 5 bases, J lost 0 bases, and 4 bases lay in between. The CDR3 covers 13 residues. Germline V CDR1 and CDR2: SGHAT, FQDESV (reference sequence).

This clone has just a few counts. The V and J genes are TRBV28 and TRBJ1-4; 8 bases match TRBD1. Per the germline V gene, CDR1 is MDHEN and CDR2 is SYDVKM. This CDR3 contains 13 residues. The junction had 6 bases not matched to a gene; V was cut back by 5 bases and J by 10 bases. CDR3 in DNA: TGTGCCAGCAGTCTCTCCGGGACAGGAAAACTGTTTTTT. Its translation is CASSLSGTGKLFF.

The rearrangement uses TRBV25-1 and TRBJ2-7; TRBD1 agrees at 10 bases. The CDR3 has 13 amino acids. Germline V gives CDR1 MGHDK, CDR2 SYGVNS. Losses at the gene ends were 5 bases for V and 3 bases for J; bases not matched to a gene: 1. The CDR3 here is CASSRDRGYEQYF. The CDR3 DNA reads TGTGCCAGCAGTCGGGACAGGGGCTACGAGCAGTACTTC.

The V and J genes are TRBV6-1 and TRBJ1-5, with 7 positions matching TRBD1. Germline V gene data show CDR1 as MNHNS and CDR2 as SASEGT. The V and J ends lost 2 bases and 2 bases, in that order; junction bases with no gene match: 6. The CDR3 length is 16 residues. The CDR3 loop reads CASSERTGGGNQPQHF. The CDR3 region has the DNA TGTGCCAGCAGTGAAAGGACAGGCGGAGGCAATCAGCCCCAGCATTTT.

The chain joins TRBV28 to TRBJ1-2; 7 positions agree with TRBD1. CDR3 length: 15 amino acids. Germline CDR1 MDHEN, CDR2 SYDVKM. Losses at the gene ends were 4 bases for V and 7 bases for J; bases not matched to a gene: 12. CDR3 DNA sequence: TGTGCCAGCAGTTCCCGGACCGACAGGGTGGGTGGCTACACCTTC. It is translated as CASSSRTDRVGGYTF.